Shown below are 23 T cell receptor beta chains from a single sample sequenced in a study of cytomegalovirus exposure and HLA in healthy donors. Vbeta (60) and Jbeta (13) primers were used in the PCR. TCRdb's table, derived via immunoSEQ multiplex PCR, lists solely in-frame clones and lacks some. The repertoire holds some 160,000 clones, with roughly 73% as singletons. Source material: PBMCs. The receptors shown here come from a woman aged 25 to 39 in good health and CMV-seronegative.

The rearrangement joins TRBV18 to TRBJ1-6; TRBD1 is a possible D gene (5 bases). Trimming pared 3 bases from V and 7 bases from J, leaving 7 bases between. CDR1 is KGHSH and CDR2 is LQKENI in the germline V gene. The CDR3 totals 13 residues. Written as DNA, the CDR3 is TGTGCCAGCTCACCCGGACAAAATTCACCCCTCCACTTT. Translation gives CASSPGQNSPLHF.

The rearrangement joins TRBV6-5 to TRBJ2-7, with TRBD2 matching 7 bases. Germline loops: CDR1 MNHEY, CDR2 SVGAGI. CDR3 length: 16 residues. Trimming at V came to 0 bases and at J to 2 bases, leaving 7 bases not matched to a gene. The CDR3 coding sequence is TGTGCCAGCAGTTACTCGGGAGGGGTTTCGACCTACGAGCAGTACTTC. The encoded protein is CASSYSGGVSTYEQYF.

The DNA of the CDR3 is TGCAGCGCACAAACAGGGAGGAACACTGAAGCTTTCTTT. Its protein product is CSAQTGRNTEAFF. V is TRBV29-1 and J is TRBJ1-1; D possibly corresponds to TRBD1 (6 bases). This CDR3 region has 13 residues. The germline CDR1 and CDR2 sequences are SQVTM and ANQGSEA. The V end was cut by 7 bases, the J end by 1 base, with 13 bases between.

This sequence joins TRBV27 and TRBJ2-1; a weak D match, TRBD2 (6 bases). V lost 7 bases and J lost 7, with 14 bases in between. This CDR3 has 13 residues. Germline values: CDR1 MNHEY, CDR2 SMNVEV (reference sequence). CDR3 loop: CASTPGTSNEQFF. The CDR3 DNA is TGTGCCAGCACTCCAGGGACTTCGAATGAGCAGTTCTTC.

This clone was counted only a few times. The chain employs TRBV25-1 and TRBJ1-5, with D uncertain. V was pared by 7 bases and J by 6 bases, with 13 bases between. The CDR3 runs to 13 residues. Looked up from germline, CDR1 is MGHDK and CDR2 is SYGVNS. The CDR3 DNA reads TGTGCCAGCACCCCGGCGGGCACTCAGCCCCAGCATTTT. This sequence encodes CASTPAGTQPQHF.

The CDR3 DNA reads TGTGCCAGCAGCCAAGATCCCCTGTCAGATACGCAGTATTTT. Translating gives CASSQDPLSDTQYF. The chain is built from TRBV4-2 and TRBJ2-3, with D unclear. CDR1 is LGHNA, CDR2 YNFKEQ, per germline. The CDR3 has 14 amino acids. V was cut by 0 bases and J by 4 bases, with 8 bases left in between.

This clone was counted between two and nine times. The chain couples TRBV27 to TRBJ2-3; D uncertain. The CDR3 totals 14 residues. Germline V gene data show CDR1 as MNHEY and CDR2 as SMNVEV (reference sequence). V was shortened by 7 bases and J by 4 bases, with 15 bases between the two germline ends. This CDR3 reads CASNSIGGPDTQYF. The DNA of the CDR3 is TGTGCCAGCAATTCAATCGGCGGCCCAGATACGCAGTATTTT.

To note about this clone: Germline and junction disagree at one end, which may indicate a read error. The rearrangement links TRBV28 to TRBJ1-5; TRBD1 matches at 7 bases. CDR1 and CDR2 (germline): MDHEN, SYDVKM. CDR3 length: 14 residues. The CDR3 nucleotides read TGTGCCACCAGTGGACAGGAGATAAAGATGCCCCAGCATTTT. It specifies CATSGQEIKMPQHF. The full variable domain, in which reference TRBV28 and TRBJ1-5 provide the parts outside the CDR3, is DVKVTQSSRYLVKRTGEKVFLECVQDMDHENMFWYRQDPGLGLRLIYFSYDVKMKEKGDIPEGYSVSREKKERFSLILESASTNQTSMYLCATSGQEIKMPQHFGDGTRLSIL.

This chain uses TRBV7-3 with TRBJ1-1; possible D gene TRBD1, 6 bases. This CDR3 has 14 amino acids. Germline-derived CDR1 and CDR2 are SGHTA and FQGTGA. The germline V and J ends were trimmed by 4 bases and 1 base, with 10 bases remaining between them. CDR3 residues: CASSSGGANTEAFF. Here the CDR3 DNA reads TGTGCCAGCAGCTCCGGGGGGGCGAACACTGAAGCTTTCTTT.

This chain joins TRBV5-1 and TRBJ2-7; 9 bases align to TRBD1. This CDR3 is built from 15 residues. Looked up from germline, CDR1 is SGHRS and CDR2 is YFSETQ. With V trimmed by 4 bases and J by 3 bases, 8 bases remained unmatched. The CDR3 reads CASSRTRTGDYEQYF. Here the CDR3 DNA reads TGCGCCAGCAGCCGGACGAGGACAGGGGACTACGAGCAGTACTTC.

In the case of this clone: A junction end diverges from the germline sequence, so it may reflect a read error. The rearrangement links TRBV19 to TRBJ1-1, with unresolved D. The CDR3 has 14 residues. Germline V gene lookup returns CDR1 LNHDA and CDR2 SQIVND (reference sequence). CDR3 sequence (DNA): TGTGCCAGTAGTATGGGCAGGAAGAACGCTGAAGCTTTCTTT. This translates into CASSMGRKNAEAFF.

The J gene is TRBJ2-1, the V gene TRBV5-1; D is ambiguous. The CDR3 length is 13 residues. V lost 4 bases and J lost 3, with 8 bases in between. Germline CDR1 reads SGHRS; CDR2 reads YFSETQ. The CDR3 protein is CASSVGDYNEQFF. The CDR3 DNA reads TGCGCCAGCAGCGTCGGAGACTACAATGAGCAGTTCTTC. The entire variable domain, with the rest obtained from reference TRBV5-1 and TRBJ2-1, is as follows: KAGVTQTPRYLIKTRGQQVTLSCSPISGHRSVSWYQQTPGQGLQFLFEYFSETQRNKGNFPGRFSGRQFSNSRSEMNVSTLELGDSALYLCASSVGDYNEQFFGPGTRLTVL.

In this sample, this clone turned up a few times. CDR3 residues: CASSQDRGRAFF. CDR3 nucleotides: TGTGCCAGCAGCCAAGACAGGGGGCGAGCTTTCTTT. The V and J genes are TRBV5-6 and TRBJ1-1; TRBD1 matches 10 bases. CDR3 size: 12 residues. Germline V gene lookup returns CDR1 SGHDT and CDR2 YYEEEE. V was pared by 4 bases and J by 10 bases, with 4 bases of the junction left unmatched.

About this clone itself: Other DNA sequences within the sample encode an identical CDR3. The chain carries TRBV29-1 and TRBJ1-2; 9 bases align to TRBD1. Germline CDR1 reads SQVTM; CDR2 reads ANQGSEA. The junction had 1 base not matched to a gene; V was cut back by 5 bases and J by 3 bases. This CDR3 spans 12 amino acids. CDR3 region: CSVRQGDYGYTF. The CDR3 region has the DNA TGCAGCGTTCGACAGGGGGACTATGGCTACACCTTC.

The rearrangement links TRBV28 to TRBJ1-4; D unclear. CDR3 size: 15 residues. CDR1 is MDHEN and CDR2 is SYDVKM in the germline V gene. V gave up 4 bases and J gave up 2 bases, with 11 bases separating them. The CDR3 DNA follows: TGTGCCAGCAGTTCATCTGGGCAGACTAATGAAAAACTGTTTTTT. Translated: CASSSSGQTNEKLFF.

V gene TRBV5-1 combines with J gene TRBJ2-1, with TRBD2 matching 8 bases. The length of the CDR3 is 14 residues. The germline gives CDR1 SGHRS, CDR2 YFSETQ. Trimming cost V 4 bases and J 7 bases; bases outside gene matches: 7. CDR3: CASSAGGPENEQFF. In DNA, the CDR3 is TGCGCCAGCAGCGCGGGGGGTCCCGAGAATGAGCAGTTCTTC.

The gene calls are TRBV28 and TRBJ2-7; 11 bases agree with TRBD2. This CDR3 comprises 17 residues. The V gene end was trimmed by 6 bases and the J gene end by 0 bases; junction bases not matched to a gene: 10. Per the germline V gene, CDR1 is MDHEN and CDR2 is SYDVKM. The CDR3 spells CASSAPSGGPSSYEQYF. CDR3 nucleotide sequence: TGTGCCAGCAGCGCCCCTAGCGGGGGGCCTAGCTCCTACGAGCAGTACTTC.

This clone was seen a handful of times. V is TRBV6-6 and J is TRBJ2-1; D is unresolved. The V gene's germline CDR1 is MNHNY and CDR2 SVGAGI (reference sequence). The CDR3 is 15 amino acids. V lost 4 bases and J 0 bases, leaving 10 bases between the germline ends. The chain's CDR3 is CASSLGRSSYNEQFF. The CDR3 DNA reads TGTGCCAGCAGTTTAGGCCGGAGCTCCTACAATGAGCAGTTCTTC.

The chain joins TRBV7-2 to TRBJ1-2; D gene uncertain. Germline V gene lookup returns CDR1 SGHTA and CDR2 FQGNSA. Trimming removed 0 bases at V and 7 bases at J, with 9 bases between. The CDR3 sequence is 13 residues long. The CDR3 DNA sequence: TGTGCCAGCAGCTTAGCGCTCCGGGGTGGCTACACCTTC. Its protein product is CASSLALRGGYTF.

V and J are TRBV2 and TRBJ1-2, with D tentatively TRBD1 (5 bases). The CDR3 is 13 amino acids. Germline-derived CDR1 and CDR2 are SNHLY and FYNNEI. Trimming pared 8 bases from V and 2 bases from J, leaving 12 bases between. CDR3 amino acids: CASDRGGNYGYTF. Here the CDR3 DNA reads TGTGCCAGCGACCGGGGGGGGAACTATGGCTACACCTTC.

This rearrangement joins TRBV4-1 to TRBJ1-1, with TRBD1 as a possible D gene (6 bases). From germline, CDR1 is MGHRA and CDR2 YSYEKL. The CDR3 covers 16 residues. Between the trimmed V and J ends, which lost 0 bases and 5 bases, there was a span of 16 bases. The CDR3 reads CASSQDLGGQRTEAFF. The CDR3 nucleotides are TGCGCCAGCAGCCAAGATCTGGGGGGGCAGAGAACTGAAGCTTTCTTT.

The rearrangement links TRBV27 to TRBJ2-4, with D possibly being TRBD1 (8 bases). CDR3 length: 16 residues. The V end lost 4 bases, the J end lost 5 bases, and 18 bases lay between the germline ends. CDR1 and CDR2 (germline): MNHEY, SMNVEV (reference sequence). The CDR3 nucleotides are TGTGCCAGCAGTTCTCAAAACAGGGGGGGGGAAAACATTCAGTACTTC. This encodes CASSSQNRGGENIQYF.

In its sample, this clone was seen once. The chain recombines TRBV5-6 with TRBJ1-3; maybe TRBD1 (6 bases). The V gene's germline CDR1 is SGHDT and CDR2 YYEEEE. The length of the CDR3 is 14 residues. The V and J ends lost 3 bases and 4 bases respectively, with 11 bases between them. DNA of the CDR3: TGTGCCAGCAGCTCAGGGGTATCAGGAAACACCATATATTTT. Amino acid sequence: CASSSGVSGNTIYF.